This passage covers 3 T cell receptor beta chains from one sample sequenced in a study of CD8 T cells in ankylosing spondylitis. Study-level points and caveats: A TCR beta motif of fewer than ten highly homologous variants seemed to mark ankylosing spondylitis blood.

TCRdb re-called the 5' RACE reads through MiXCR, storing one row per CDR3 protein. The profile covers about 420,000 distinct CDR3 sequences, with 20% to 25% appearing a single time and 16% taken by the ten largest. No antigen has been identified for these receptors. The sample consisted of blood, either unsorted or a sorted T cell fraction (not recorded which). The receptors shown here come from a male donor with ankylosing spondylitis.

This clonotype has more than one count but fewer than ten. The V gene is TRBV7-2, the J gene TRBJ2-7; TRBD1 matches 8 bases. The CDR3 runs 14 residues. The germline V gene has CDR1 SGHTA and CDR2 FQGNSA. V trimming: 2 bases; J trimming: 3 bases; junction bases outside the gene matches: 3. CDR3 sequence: CASSLRTGIYEQYF. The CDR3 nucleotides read TGTGCCAGCAGCTTACGGACAGGGATCTACGAGCAGTACTTC. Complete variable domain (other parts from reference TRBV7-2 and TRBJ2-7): GAGVSQSPSNKVTEKGKDVELRCDPISGHTALYWYRQSLGQGLEFLIYFQGNSAPDKSGLPSDRFSAERTGGSVSTLTIQRTQQEDSAVYLCASSLRTGIYEQYFGPGTRLTVT.

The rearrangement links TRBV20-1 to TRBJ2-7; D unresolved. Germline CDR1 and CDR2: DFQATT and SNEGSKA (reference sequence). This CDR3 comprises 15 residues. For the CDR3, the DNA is TGCAGCGCAAGCAGTGCTAGACCAGGTTCCTACGAGCAGTACTTC. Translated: CSASSARPGSYEQYF.

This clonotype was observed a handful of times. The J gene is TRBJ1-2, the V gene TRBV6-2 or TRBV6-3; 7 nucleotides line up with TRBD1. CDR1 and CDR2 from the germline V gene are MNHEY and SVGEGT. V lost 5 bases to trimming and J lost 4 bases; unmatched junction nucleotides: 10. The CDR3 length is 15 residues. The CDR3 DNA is TGTGCCAGCAGTACCCTGAGGACAGGACGCTATGGCTACACCTTC. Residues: CASSTLRTGRYGYTF.